Described below is a single TCR beta chain sequence and its context. These data belong to a study of shared clonotypes between healthy human individuals. Overall study context: Three men and a couple of women, aged 18 to 49, were donors.

Measured with immunoSEQ multiplex PCR; TCRdb has only the in-frame clones, and not every one. This sample has 600,000 to 700,000 clones; around 73% occur once, and the top ten carry around 2%. Per germline, CDR1 LNHDA and CDR2 SQIVND (reference sequence). This CDR3 region has 14 residues. The J segment lost 7 bases and the V segment lost 5 bases, leaving 5 bases of the junction unmatched. The chain recombines TRBV19 with TRBJ2-1, with TRBD2 identical over 10 bases. Specimen: memory CD4+ T cells sorted from blood. Subset defined: CD45RA-negative fraction. The TCR comes from a woman in her 30s in good health. The DNA of the CDR3 is TGTGCCAGTAGTGTCCAGCGGGAGGGTAATGAGCAGTTCTTC. Its translation is CASSVQREGNEQFF.